This T cell receptor beta chain is from a study of cytomegalovirus exposure and HLA in healthy donors. About the research overall: Counted in an early data release were about 85 million unique TCRs from HLA-typed donors.

Both 60 Vbeta primers and 13 Jbeta primers went into the PCR. Method: immunoSEQ multiplex PCR; TCRdb's copy keeps in-frame clones and lacks some. The sample lists over 50,000 clones, around 87% occurring once. Trimming removed 7 bases at V and 6 bases at J, with 15 bases between. CDR1 MNHNS and CDR2 SASEGT come from the germline V gene. CDR3 length: 13 amino acids. The J gene is TRBJ1-2, the V gene TRBV6-1; tentatively, D is TRBD1 (5 bases). The sequence was collected from a man aged 18 to 35 in good health and CMV-seronegative. Sequenced input: PBMCs. CDR3 in amino acids: CASKKGAGHGYTF. In DNA form, the CDR3 reads TGTGCCAGCAAAAAAGGGGCAGGGCATGGCTACACCTTC.